Included here is one T cell receptor beta chain sequence, with context. This specimen comes from a study of patients and donors after allogeneic stem cell transplantation. From the RT-PCR reads, TCRdb called clonotypes with MiXCR, one entry per CDR3 protein. The sample holds 70,000 or so distinct CDR3 sequences, around 27% seen once. This CDR3 spans 14 amino acids. Trimming pared 7 bases from V and 6 bases from J, leaving 15 bases between. The germline CDR1 and CDR2 sequences are KGHDR and SFDVKD. The chain recombines TRBV24-1 with TRBJ2-1; D is undetermined. The receptor's source is a human donor who was either an allogeneic HSCT recipient or a stem cell or donor lymphocyte infusion donor (not recorded which). It is not recorded whose cells these are; they may come from a transplant donor. The sequenced sample was blood, either unsorted or a sorted T cell fraction (not recorded which). Written as DNA, the CDR3 is TGTGCCACCAGGACCGGTGGGATGGCCAATGAGCAGTTCTTC. Protein product: CATRTGGMANEQFF.